These 24 T cell receptor beta chains came from one sample sequenced in a study of T-cell memory formation after mild COVID-19. Each CDR3 protein gets one entry after TCRdb re-called the 5' RACE reads with MiXCR. The sample lists under 200,000 distinct CDR3 sequences, 10% to 15% occurring once. Sequenced sample: PBMCs or a T cell subset sorted from them (not recorded which). These receptors were obtained from a man younger than 35 who had mild COVID-19 (a few samples of this study predate the infection). Cell type and time point are not known.

The chain recombines TRBV20-1 with TRBJ2-5, with 10 bases identical to TRBD2. The CDR3 sequence is 14 residues long. The V segment lost 5 bases and the J segment 4 bases; nucleotides outside the gene matches: 7. CDR1 is DFQATT, CDR2 SNEGSKA, per germline (reference sequence). DNA of the CDR3: TGCAGTGCTGCGAGCGGGGGGGCAGGAGAGACCCAGTACTTC. Translating it yields CSAASGGAGETQYF.

The chain has TRBV5-1 and TRBJ2-5; D might be TRBD2 (6 bases). The germline V gene encodes CDR1 SGHRS and CDR2 YFSETQ. Trimming pared 2 bases from V and 0 bases from J, leaving 8 bases between. This CDR3 has 14 residues. Written as DNA, the CDR3 is TGCGCCAGCAGCTTTTTAGCGGACCAAGAGACCCAGTACTTC. Its protein product is CASSFLADQETQYF.

This clonotype was observed many times. V and J are TRBV7-2 and TRBJ2-7; D gene ambiguous. Trimming cost V 4 bases and J 3 bases, with 13 bases left between them. Germline CDR1 and CDR2: SGHTA and FQGNSA. The CDR3 runs 14 residues. The CDR3: CASSSPGGGYEQYF. Here the CDR3 DNA reads TGTGCCAGCAGCTCCCCCGGCGGCGGCTACGAGCAGTACTTC.

This clonotype was observed at least ten times. The rearrangement joins TRBV7-2 to TRBJ1-3; D unclear. The CDR3 loop spans 12 amino acids. V gave up 2 bases and J gave up 4 bases, with 3 bases separating them. In germline, CDR1 is SGHTA, CDR2 FQGNSA. The CDR3 region is CASSLQGNTIYF. As DNA, the CDR3 is TGTGCCAGCAGCTTACAAGGAAACACCATATATTTT.

Only a few counts were recorded for this clonotype. V gene TRBV7-8 combines with J gene TRBJ2-7; D uncertain. The germline V and J ends were trimmed by 5 bases and 0 bases, with 5 bases remaining between them. Germline CDR1 and CDR2: SGHVS and FQNEAQ. This CDR3 has 12 amino acids. CDR3 DNA sequence: TGTGCCAGCAGCCCATACTCCTACGAGCAGTACTTC. This encodes CASSPYSYEQYF.

This clonotype was observed a handful of times. The chain is built from TRBV5-1 and TRBJ1-5; D ambiguous. V gave up 1 base and J gave up 7 bases, with 12 bases separating them. Germline lookup yields CDR1 SGHRS and CDR2 YFSETQ. CDR3 length: 14 amino acids. For the CDR3, the DNA is TGCGCCAGCAGCTTGTACGGTGGTCAGCAGCCCCAGCATTTT. Its protein product is CASSLYGGQQPQHF.

The V gene is TRBV11-2, the J gene TRBJ2-2; perhaps TRBD2 as D (5 bases). Germline loops: CDR1 SGHAT, CDR2 FQNNGV. Trimming left V 2 bases short and J 4 bases short, with 17 bases between. The CDR3 has 17 residues. The CDR3 DNA follows: TGTGCCAGCAGCTTAAGGATCTCGCCGGGGATCACCGGGGAGCTGTTTTTT. Its protein is CASSLRISPGITGELFF.

Points on this clonotype: Relative to the germline gene, one junction end is altered; a read error may explain this. The J gene is TRBJ2-1, the V gene TRBV7-7; 13 bases are a match to TRBD2. From germline, CDR1 is SSHAT and CDR2 FNYEAQ (reference sequence). CDR3 length: 15 amino acids. CDR3 coding DNA: TGTGCTAGCAGCCCGGGACTAGCGGGGACAAATGAGCAGTTCTTC. This sequence encodes CASSPGLAGTNEQFF.

This clonotype was counted between two and nine times. The chain combines TRBV7-9 with TRBJ1-2, with D possibly matching TRBD1 (5 bases). Trimming pared 0 bases from V and 6 bases from J, leaving 8 bases between. In germline, CDR1 is SEHNR, CDR2 FQNEAQ (reference sequence). This CDR3 spans 13 amino acids. CDR3 loop: CASSLAGDDGYTF. The CDR3 DNA reads TGTGCCAGCAGCTTAGCGGGGGATGATGGCTACACCTTC.

This clonotype was detected ten times or more. This sequence joins TRBV20-1 and TRBJ1-5; D might be TRBD1 (5 bases). The germline CDR1 and CDR2 sequences are DFQATT and SNEGSKA (reference sequence). The CDR3 runs to 18 residues. Trimming took 2 bases from V and 4 from J, leaving 24 bases between them. DNA for the CDR3: TGCAGTGCTAGAAAACTCCTCCGGGGGAGGAAGGTTAATCAGCCCCAGCATTTT. Its translation is CSARKLLRGRKVNQPQHF.

This clonotype came up once. This chain connects TRBV11-1 to TRBJ2-5; no clear D. V was pared by 5 bases and J by 7 bases, with 17 bases between. The CDR3 has 14 residues. CDR1 and CDR2 from the germline V gene are SGHAT and FQDESV (reference sequence). CDR3 bases: TGTGCCAGCAGCCCCGGTATTCGCGATGGGACCCAGTACTTC. This gives the protein CASSPGIRDGTQYF.

The chain links TRBV4-3 to TRBJ2-2, with 9 bases matching TRBD2. The J segment lost 6 bases and the V segment lost 6 bases, leaving 8 bases of the junction unmatched. Germline lookup yields CDR1 LGHNA and CDR2 YSLEER. CDR3 length equals 15 residues. CDR3 sequence: CASRAGGAKPGELFF. In DNA form, the CDR3 reads TGCGCCAGCAGGGCGGGGGGGGCGAAACCCGGGGAGCTGTTTTTT.

CDR3 region: CASRESRDNEQFF. The DNA of the CDR3 is TGTGCCAGCAGGGAGTCGCGGGACAATGAGCAGTTCTTC. This chain connects TRBV7-8 to TRBJ2-1, with D possibly TRBD2 on 5 matching bases. V dropped 6 bases and J dropped 5 bases, with 11 bases sitting between them. The V gene's germline CDR1 is SGHVS and CDR2 FQNEAQ. The CDR3 has 13 residues.

This sequence joins TRBV6-1 and TRBJ2-5, with D possibly being TRBD1 (5 bases). V was clipped by 4 bases and J by 4 bases, with 10 bases between them. There are 13 residues in the CDR3. Germline V gene sequence: CDR1 MNHNS, CDR2 SASEGT. The chain's CDR3 is CASSGDRTETQYF. DNA for the CDR3: TGTGCCAGCAGTGGCGACAGAACAGAGACCCAGTACTTC.

This clonotype was seen at least ten times. The V gene is TRBV7-9, the J gene TRBJ2-2; perhaps TRBD2 as D (5 bases). This CDR3 is built from 19 residues. From germline, CDR1 is SEHNR and CDR2 FQNEAQ (reference sequence). V shed 3 bases and J shed 3 bases, with 23 bases lying between them. The CDR3 DNA reads TGTGCCAGCAGCTTGGGGATCAACGGTGCGGTGCGGGACACCGGGGAGCTGTTTTTT. As protein: CASSLGINGAVRDTGELFF.

This clonotype was seen only a few times. The chain has TRBV7-2 and TRBJ1-5; the D is unclear. CDR1 SGHTA and CDR2 FQGNSA come from the germline V gene. This CDR3 region has 15 residues. Deletions cut 1 base from V and 2 bases from J, with 9 bases between. The CDR3 sequence: CASSLVSDGNQPQHF. The CDR3 DNA follows: TGTGCCAGCAGCTTAGTTTCGGATGGCAATCAGCCCCAGCATTTT.

This clonotype has just a few counts. The CDR3 bases are TGTGCCAGCTCACCGGGTATTAATCAGCCCCAGCATTTT. Translated, it gives CASSPGINQPQHF. This chain connects TRBV18 to TRBJ1-5; D is unresolved. The CDR3 sequence is 13 residues long. Per the germline V gene, CDR1 is KGHSH and CDR2 is LQKENI. V was clipped by 3 bases and J by 4 bases, with 7 bases between them. Filled out from reference TRBV18 and TRBJ1-5, the complete variable domain reads NAGVMQNPRHLVRRRGQEARLRCSPMKGHSHVYWYRQLPEEGLKFMVYLQKENIIDESGMPKERFSAEFPKEGPSILRIQQVVRGDSAAYFCASSPGINQPQHFGDGTRLSIL.

V gene TRBV9 combines with J gene TRBJ2-1; 11 nucleotides match TRBD2. Germline V gene lookup returns CDR1 SGDLS and CDR2 YYNGEE. J lost 5 bases, V lost 5 bases, and 9 bases had no gene match. This CDR3 has 16 residues. CDR3 DNA: TGTGCCAGCAGGGGGACCATGACTAGCGGGGACAATGAGCAGTTCTTC. Translation gives CASRGTMTSGDNEQFF.

V gene TRBV6-6 combines with J gene TRBJ1-4; TRBD1 matches at 8 bases. The CDR3 runs to 13 residues. J was trimmed by 7 bases and V by 2 bases; bases with no gene match: 0. CDR1 and CDR2 from the germline V gene are MNHNY and SVGAGI (reference sequence). This CDR3 reads CASSYGTGEKLFF. CDR3 nucleotides: TGTGCCAGCAGTTACGGGACAGGTGAAAAACTGTTTTTT.

This clonotype was seen a few times. The chain carries TRBV29-1 and TRBJ1-5, with D maybe TRBD1 (5 bases). The ends were cut back, 4 bases at V and 3 bases at J, with 7 bases in the middle. This CDR3 is built from 12 residues. Germline CDR1 SQVTM, CDR2 ANQGSEA. For the CDR3, the DNA is TGCAGCGTTGGCAGGGACAATCAGCCCCAGCATTTT. As protein: CSVGRDNQPQHF. The full variable domain, in which reference TRBV29-1 and TRBJ1-5 provide the parts outside the CDR3, is SAVISQKPSRDICQRGTSLTIQCQVDSQVTMMFWYRQQPGQSLTLIATANQGSEATYESGFVIDKFPISRPNLTFSTLTVSNMSPEDSSIYLCSVGRDNQPQHFGDGTRLSIL.

The CDR3 DNA reads TGCGCCAAACCCTCCGTGCAGGACGCAAGCCCCGAGGGGAACATTCAGTACTTC. Translation gives CAKPSVQDASPEGNIQYF. The chain carries TRBV23-1 and TRBJ2-4; D possibly uses TRBD1 or TRBD2 (5 bases each). TRBV23-1 is known as an ORF, though its function is uncertain. The CDR3 runs 18 residues. V lost 10 bases and J lost 7, with 32 bases in between.

This chain uses TRBV12-3 or TRBV12-4 with TRBJ2-7, with 8 bases that match TRBD2. J gave up 0 bases and V 3 bases, and 4 bases lay outside the gene matches. The CDR3 covers 15 residues. The CDR3 region is CASSFGRGVSYEQYV. The DNA of the CDR3 is TGTGCCAGCAGTTTTGGGCGGGGGGTCTCCTACGAGCAGTACGTC.

In its sample, this clonotype was seen a few times. The V and J genes are TRBV4-3 and TRBJ2-4; 10 positions agree with TRBD1. CDR1 LGHNA and CDR2 YSLEER come from the germline V gene. V shed 1 base, J shed 7 bases, and the junction held 7 bases outside the gene matches. This CDR3 is 16 amino acids long. The CDR3: CASSQVDRGRWNIQYF. The CDR3 nucleotides are TGCGCCAGCAGCCAAGTCGACAGGGGGCGCTGGAACATTCAGTACTTC.

This clonotype was picked up a small number of times. CDR3 in amino acids: CASRGVEVAKQYF. CDR3 in DNA: TGTGCCAGCAGGGGGGTCGAAGTTGCAAAGCAGTACTTC. The chain employs TRBV6-5 and TRBJ2-7; D is possibly TRBD1 or TRBD2 (5 bases each). CDR1 and CDR2 (germline): MNHEY, SVGAGI. The CDR3 covers 13 residues. V lost 6 bases, J lost 8 bases, and 17 bases lay in between.